The TCR beta chain under discussion was sequenced for a study of vaccination and CD4 T cells after COVID-19. At the level of the study: Subjects got two shots of BNT162b2 or mRNA-1273 vaccine. A median of approximately 75 days (range 14 to 241) separated dose two from the taking of post-vaccine samples. Findings of the study overall: The study found that a median about 85% of reactive clones in convalescent patients appeared only post-vaccination. It was found that, in convalescent patients, 304 of 307 vaccine-specific clones were spike mono-reactive.

An Oncomine TCR Beta short-read assay was used to sequence the DNA from cultured CD4+ T cells. TCRdb independently ran MiXCR on the PCR reads; one entry per CDR3 protein. Of more than 12,000 distinct CDR3 sequences detected, roughly a third appear once; the ten largest clones hold roughly 34%. Treatment specified: roughly 11-day PBMC culture with coronavirus spike peptide pools or control peptides (ViraFEST assay). The CDR3 is 14 residues long. V shed 7 bases and J shed 3 bases, with 15 bases lying between them. Germline values: CDR1 MNHEY, CDR2 SVGEGT. This clonotype was observed a handful of times. Its cognate antigen is unknown.

This sequence was found in a human donor with COVID-19. Material: cultured CD4+ T cells from blood. The chain combines TRBV6-2 or TRBV6-3 with TRBJ1-1; D possibly corresponds to TRBD1 (5 bases). The CDR3 spells CASTSRGGYTEAFF. CDR3 nucleotide sequence: TGTGCCAGCACCTCGCGCGGGGGATACACTGAAGCTTTCTTT.